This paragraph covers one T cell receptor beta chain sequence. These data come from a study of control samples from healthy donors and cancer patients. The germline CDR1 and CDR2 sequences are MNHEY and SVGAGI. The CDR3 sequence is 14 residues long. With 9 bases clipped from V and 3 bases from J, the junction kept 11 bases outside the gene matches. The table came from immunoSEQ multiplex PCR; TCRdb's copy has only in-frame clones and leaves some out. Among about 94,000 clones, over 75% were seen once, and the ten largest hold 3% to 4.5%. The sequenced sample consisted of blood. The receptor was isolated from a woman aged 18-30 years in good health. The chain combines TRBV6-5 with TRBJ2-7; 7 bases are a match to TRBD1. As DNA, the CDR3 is TGTGCCAGTTCGTCTTACAGGGGTGTCTACGAGCAGTACTTC. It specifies CASSSYRGVYEQYF.